This TCR beta chain was identified during a study of T cells after yellow fever vaccination. The authors made TCR cDNA by 5'RACE template switching, adding a universal primer site and UMIs. Via MiXCR, TCRdb re-called the 5' RACE reads, giving one row per CDR3 protein. This sample has hundreds of thousands of distinct CDR3 sequences, with 15% to 20% found just once. This CDR3 is built from 15 residues. Germline lookup yields CDR1 MNHEY and CDR2 SVGAGI. V lost 6 bases to trimming and J lost 1 base; unmatched junction nucleotides: 7. Study-wide results and caveats: Primary-vaccination clones mostly resurfaced post-booster (less than 98% CD4, approximately 90% CD8). Abundant bulk-derived clonotypes could contaminate FACS-sorted repertoires.

This clonotype was counted ten times or more. Its antigen is not known. The chain couples TRBV6-5 to TRBJ1-1; 8 bases are shared with TRBD1. The sequence was collected from a man aged 18 to 30 who received the YFV17D yellow fever vaccine. The specimen comprised PBMCs, sampled before the yellow fever booster vaccination. The CDR3 spells CASSYDRGPNTEAFF. In DNA form, the CDR3 reads TGTGCCAGCAGCTACGACAGGGGTCCGAACACTGAAGCTTTCTTT.